Listed here are 13 T cell receptor beta chains from one sample, sequenced in a study of radiotherapy plus CTLA-4 blockade in lung cancer. This table comes from immunoSEQ multiplex PCR, and its TCRdb copy is limited to in-frame clones, with some not included. The repertoire has tens of thousands of clones, almost 80% of them found once; the top ten carry 6.5% to 9%. The material sequenced was peripheral blood, taken from a patient treated with radiotherapy plus ipilimumab. Receptor source: a human donor with non-small cell lung cancer who had stable disease on radiotherapy plus ipilimumab.

This chain uses TRBV30 with TRBJ1-2, with 8 bases that match TRBD1. This CDR3 contains 14 residues. V gave up 5 bases and J gave up 8 bases; unmatched junction bases: 13. Per germline, CDR1 GTSNPN and CDR2 SVGIG (reference sequence). The CDR3 region is CAWARDRGGRGYTF. DNA for the CDR3: TGTGCCTGGGCGAGAGACAGGGGAGGGAGAGGCTACACCTTC.

Here the CDR3 reads CSVGGAYEQYF. CDR3 sequence (DNA): TGCAGCGTTGGGGGGGCCTACGAGCAGTACTTC. This chain joins TRBV29-1 and TRBJ2-7; the D gene is possibly TRBD2 (6 bases). Germline V gives CDR1 SQVTM, CDR2 ANQGSEA. The CDR3 has 11 residues. V lost 4 bases and J 2 bases, leaving 6 bases between the germline ends.

The V and J genes are TRBV6-5 and TRBJ2-5, with D perhaps matching TRBD1 (6 bases). The closer fit of TRBJ2-7 to the DNA end suggests the J call may be wrong. Germline loops: CDR1 MNHEY, CDR2 SVGAGI. This CDR3 is built from 14 residues. The CDR3 spells CASTQDFQGYEQYF. The CDR3 DNA is TGTGCCAGCACACAAGACTTTCAGGGGTACGAGCAGTACTTC.

The chain employs TRBV12-2 and TRBJ2-7; the table's D call of TRBD2 was not tested on the DNA. TRBV12-2 represents a pseudogene. This CDR3 has 13 amino acids. CDR3 in amino acids: CASRLVDNYEQYV. As DNA, the CDR3 is TGTGCAAGTCGCTTAGTCGATAACTACGAGCAGTACGTC.

V and J are TRBV9 and TRBJ2-2; D is ambiguous. Germline loops: CDR1 SGDLS, CDR2 YYNGEE. Trimming pared 4 bases from V and 1 base from J, leaving 17 bases between. CDR3 length: 17 amino acids. This CDR3 is CASSPIHTPGNTGELFF. The CDR3 DNA reads as TGTGCCAGCAGCCCAATACACACCCCAGGGAACACCGGGGAGCTGTTTTTT.

This clone was recorded once. The chain recombines TRBV11-2 with TRBJ1-1, with D maybe TRBD1 (5 bases). CDR1 is SGHAT and CDR2 is FQNNGV in the germline V gene. The CDR3 extends over 14 amino acids. Trimming removed 2 bases from V and 0 bases from J, with 7 bases in between. The CDR3 DNA reads as TGTGCCAGCAGCTTACAGGGCATGAACACTGAAGCTTTCTTT. Protein: CASSLQGMNTEAFF.

The CDR3 region is CASSSSGNTEAFF. The CDR3 DNA is TGTGCCAGCAGCTCCTCGGGGAACACTGAAGCTTTCTTT. This sequence joins TRBV7-3 and TRBJ1-1; no reliable D call. The CDR3 is 13 amino acids. V dropped 4 bases and J dropped 1 base, with 7 bases sitting between them. The germline gives CDR1 SGHTA, CDR2 FQGTGA.

The count of this clone is one. This rearrangement joins TRBV14 to TRBJ2-4, with D unclear. In germline, CDR1 is SGHDN, CDR2 FVKESK. Trimming shortened V by 1 base and J by 8 bases, and 18 bases separated the two germline ends. The CDR3 runs to 16 residues. The CDR3 DNA follows: TGTGCCAGCAGCCAAGGATTCAACGCCTTTGGCGACATTCAGTACTTC. Its translation: CASSQGFNAFGDIQYF. Based on the CDR3 plus reference TRBV14 and TRBJ2-4, the full variable domain is EAGVTQFPSHSVIEKGQTVTLRCDPISGHDNLYWYRRVMGKEIKFLLHFVKESKQDESGMPNNRFLAERTGGTYSTLKVQPAELEDSGVYFCASSQGFNAFGDIQYFGAGTRLSVL.

This clone was detected once. This chain links TRBV18 with TRBJ2-7; D gene ambiguous. Trimming removed 0 bases at V and 1 base at J, with 7 bases between. Germline CDR1 KGHSH, CDR2 LQKENI. The CDR3 covers 14 residues. The CDR3 nucleotides are TGTGCCAGCTCACCACCTCTCGTTTCCTACGAGCAGTACTTC. This sequence encodes CASSPPLVSYEQYF.

The chain is built from TRBV5-1 and TRBJ1-3, with D maybe TRBD1 (5 bases). The germline CDR1 and CDR2 sequences are SGHRS and YFSETQ. The V and J ends lost 2 bases and 1 base respectively, with 10 bases between them. The CDR3 sequence is 15 residues long. DNA of the CDR3: TGCGCCAGCAGCTTTGAGGGGAATTCTGGAAACACCATATATTTT. It encodes CASSFEGNSGNTIYF. The full variable domain, its missing parts supplied by reference TRBV5-1 and TRBJ1-3, is KAGVTQTPRYLIKTRGQQVTLSCSPISGHRSVSWYQQTPGQGLQFLFEYFSETQRNKGNFPGRFSGRQFSNSRSEMNVSTLELGDSALYLCASSFEGNSGNTIYFGEGSWLTVV.

This chain connects TRBV19 to TRBJ1-1; no clear D. V lost 7 bases and J 4 bases, leaving 19 bases between the germline ends. The CDR3 totals 15 residues. CDR1 and CDR2 from the germline V gene are LNHDA and SQIVND (reference sequence). The CDR3 nucleotides are TGTGCCAGTACCTCTTGGGTGGGCCTGAGCACTGAAGCTTTCTTT. Encoded protein: CASTSWVGLSTEAFF.

This clone was counted a few times. The V call is TRBV7-2, the J call TRBJ2-2; TRBD2 aligns across 8 bases. CDR1 is SGHTA and CDR2 is FQGNSA in the germline V gene. The V gene end was trimmed by 2 bases and the J gene end by 3 bases; junction bases not matched to a gene: 2. This CDR3 spans 15 amino acids. For the CDR3, the DNA is TGTGCCAGCAGCTTAAGCGGGGGTCACACCGGGGAGCTGTTTTTT. It specifies CASSLSGGHTGELFF. The full variable domain, rest sourced from reference TRBV7-2 and TRBJ2-2, is GAGVSQSPSNKVTEKGKDVELRCDPISGHTALYWYRQSLGQGLEFLIYFQGNSAPDKSGLPSDRFSAERTGGSVSTLTIQRTQQEDSAVYLCASSLSGGHTGELFFGEGSRLTVL.

The sample holds a few counts of this clone. This chain connects TRBV5-1 to TRBJ2-7; 11 bases map to TRBD2. Germline V gene sequence: CDR1 SGHRS, CDR2 YFSETQ. V lost 4 bases, J lost 3 bases, and 3 bases stayed unmatched. The CDR3 extends over 14 amino acids. CDR3 nucleotides: TGCGCCAGCAGCATGACTAGCGGGAACTACGAGCAGTACGTC. Protein: CASSMTSGNYEQYV.